The 14 T cell receptor beta chains given below trace back to one sample, sequenced in a study of siplizumab effects on memory and regulatory T cells. Profiled with immunoSEQ multiplex PCR; TCRdb holds only in-frame clones, not every one. The profile shows 100,000 or so clones, around 93% of them singletons. Sequencing was carried out using non-Treg CD4+ T cells sorted from blood. These receptor sequences come from a human donor in good health.

The chain combines TRBV5-1 with TRBJ2-5, with no clear D. Germline V gene sequence: CDR1 SGHRS, CDR2 YFSETQ. The germline V and J ends were trimmed by 6 bases and 4 bases, with 16 bases remaining between them. The CDR3 is made up of 14 amino acids. CDR3 DNA sequence: TGCGCCAGCAATTTTGGTGGTCCCGGAGAGACCCAGTACTTC. Its translation is CASNFGGPGETQYF.

This clone was seen just once. The chain recombines TRBV7-2 with TRBJ1-4; D possibly corresponds to TRBD1 (6 bases). The CDR3 covers 12 residues. Trimming cost V 6 bases and J 7 bases, with 9 bases left between them. The V gene's germline CDR1 is SGHTA and CDR2 FQGNSA. CDR3 residues: CASSLRGEKLFF. CDR3 in DNA: TGTGCCAGCAGTCTCAGGGGTGAAAAACTGTTTTTT. Full variable domain (missing parts from reference TRBV7-2 and TRBJ1-4): GAGVSQSPSNKVTEKGKDVELRCDPISGHTALYWYRQSLGQGLEFLIYFQGNSAPDKSGLPSDRFSAERTGGSVSTLTIQRTQQEDSAVYLCASSLRGEKLFFGSGTQLSVL.

CDR3 amino acids: CASRTASGGGGTDTQYF. The CDR3 DNA sequence: TGTGCCAGCAGAACTGCCTCCGGGGGAGGGGGCACAGATACGCAGTATTTT. The rearrangement links TRBV2 to TRBJ2-3, with TRBD2 matching 7 bases. Germline CDR1 reads SNHLY; CDR2 reads FYNNEI. J was trimmed by 1 base and V by 6 bases; bases with no gene match: 13. The CDR3 has 17 residues.

The V call is TRBV5-4, the J call TRBJ2-1, with D tentatively TRBD1 (6 bases). V was clipped by 4 bases and J by 1 base, with 15 bases between them. Per germline, CDR1 SGHNT and CDR2 YYREEE (reference sequence). The CDR3 covers 16 residues. The CDR3 is CASSPSGDRSYNEQFF. The CDR3 DNA follows: TGTGCCAGCAGCCCAAGCGGAGACAGGTCCTACAATGAGCAGTTCTTC.

The J gene is TRBJ2-1, the V gene TRBV9; D may be TRBD2 (5 bases). Germline values: CDR1 SGDLS, CDR2 YYNGEE. V was clipped by 0 bases and J by 1 base, with 8 bases between them. The CDR3 contains 15 residues. The CDR3 protein is CASSVVRGSYNEQFF. The DNA for the CDR3 is TGTGCCAGCAGCGTAGTGAGAGGGTCCTACAATGAGCAGTTCTTC. The full variable domain, rest sourced from reference TRBV9 and TRBJ2-1, is DSGVTQTPKHLITATGQRVTLRCSPRSGDLSVYWYQQSLDQGLQFLIQYYNGEERAKGNILERFSAQQFPDLHSELNLSSLELGDSALYFCASSVVRGSYNEQFFGPGTRLTVL.

J is TRBJ1-2 and V is TRBV30, with D hard to call. V was clipped by 1 base and J by 3 bases, with 6 bases between them. The CDR3 extends over 12 amino acids. CDR1 and CDR2 from the germline V gene are GTSNPN and SVGIG (reference sequence). In DNA, the CDR3 is TGTGCCTGGAGTGCCCAGGACTATGGCTACACCTTC. Translated, it gives CAWSAQDYGYTF.

V gene TRBV5-1 combines with J gene TRBJ2-5; D is perhaps TRBD1 or TRBD2 (5 bases each). This CDR3 spans 14 amino acids. V shed 1 base and J shed 5 bases, with 12 bases lying between them. Germline CDR1 is SGHRS and CDR2 is YFSETQ. CDR3 DNA sequence: TGCGCCAGCAGCTTGAGTGAGGGGCTGGAGACCCAGTACTTC. Its translation is CASSLSEGLETQYF. Drawing the rest from reference TRBV5-1 and TRBJ2-5, the complete variable domain is KAGVTQTPRYLIKTRGQQVTLSCSPISGHRSVSWYQQTPGQGLQFLFEYFSETQRNKGNFPGRFSGRQFSNSRSEMNVSTLELGDSALYLCASSLSEGLETQYFGPGTRLLVL.

This clone has just one count. The chain carries TRBV12-5 and TRBJ2-5, with 7 bases aligning to TRBD2. The closer fit of TRBJ2-7 to the DNA end suggests the J call may be wrong. The CDR3 is 15 residues long. The germline V gene has CDR1 LGHNT and CDR2 FRNRAP. In DNA form, the CDR3 reads TGTGCTAGTGGGACTGTCCGGACTAGTTACTACGAGCAGTACTTC. The encoded protein is CASGTVRTSYYEQYF.

The count of this clone is one. This rearrangement joins TRBV6-1 to TRBJ2-5; D call uncertain. Per germline, CDR1 MNHNS and CDR2 SASEGT. The V and J ends lost 3 bases and 3 bases respectively, with 8 bases between them. This CDR3 comprises 13 residues. The CDR3: CASSEGLEETQYF. The DNA of the CDR3 is TGTGCCAGCAGTGAGGGGTTAGAAGAGACCCAGTACTTC.

V gene TRBV6-5 combines with J gene TRBJ2-5, with a tentative D call TRBD2 (6 bases). The tail of the sequence fits TRBJ2-7 better, so the J call may be wrong. Germline-derived CDR1 and CDR2 are MNHEY and SVGAGI. This CDR3 has 15 amino acids. For the CDR3, the DNA is TGTGCCAGCAGTTACTCGAAATGGGGGGCCTACGAGCAGTACTTC. It codes for CASSYSKWGAYEQYF.

This clone has only one observation. The J gene is TRBJ2-2, the V gene TRBV15; possibly TRBD1 for D (5 bases). The V and J ends lost 0 bases and 2 bases respectively, with 10 bases between them. This CDR3 is built from 16 residues. In germline, CDR1 is LNHNV, CDR2 YYDKDF (reference sequence). This chain's CDR3 is CATSRESGLNTGELFF. The CDR3 DNA reads as TGTGCCACCAGCAGAGAGTCAGGGCTTAACACCGGGGAGCTGTTTTTT.

The rearrangement links TRBV7-2 to TRBJ2-7; TRBD2 might be the D (6 bases). CDR1 is SGHTA, CDR2 FQGNSA, per germline. V lost 5 bases and J lost 6, with 17 bases in between. This CDR3 has 14 residues. The CDR3 loop is CASSRNRRAIEQYF. CDR3 bases: TGTGCCAGCAGCAGAAACCGGAGGGCGATCGAGCAGTACTTC.

This clone was seen a handful of times. V gene TRBV4-1 combines with J gene TRBJ2-1, with D perhaps being TRBD1 or TRBD2 (5 bases each). Trimming stripped 6 bases from V and 12 bases from J, with 18 bases between. There are 13 residues in the CDR3. The germline gives CDR1 MGHRA, CDR2 YSYEKL. The CDR3 is CASRAPGPTGQFF. Written as DNA, the CDR3 is TGCGCCAGCAGGGCCCCGGGACCCACAGGGCAGTTCTTC.

The chain uses TRBV20-1 and TRBJ2-1, with D hard to call. The germline V gene encodes CDR1 DFQATT and CDR2 SNEGSKA (reference sequence). The CDR3 contains 10 residues. CDR3 DNA sequence: TGCAGCCCAAGTGCCAATGAGCAGTTCTTC. Translation gives CSPSANEQFF.